What follows describes a single T cell receptor (beta chain). The data were taken from a study of T cell responses to AZD1222 COVID-19 vaccine. CDR1 SGHRS and CDR2 YFSETQ come from the germline V gene. The CDR3 is made up of 13 amino acids. Trimming removed 3 bases from V and 5 bases from J, with 11 bases in between. TCRdb's table, derived via immunoSEQ multiplex PCR, lists solely in-frame clones and lacks some. The sample lists roughly 120,000 clones, 90% occurring once. V gene TRBV5-1 combines with J gene TRBJ1-2, with D possibly matching TRBD1 (5 bases). The sequences come from peripheral blood, collected 28 days after the second dose of the MenACWY control vaccine. The receptor's source is an adult who received the MenACWY meningococcal vaccine as a control. The CDR3 DNA follows: TGCGCCAGCAGCTCGGGACCATTTTATGGCTACACCTTC. Translation gives CASSSGPFYGYTF.